Listed here are 4 T cell receptor beta chains from one sample, sequenced in a study of blood T cell repertoires in COVID-19. The assay was immunoSEQ multiplex PCR, and TCRdb's table has in-frame clones only and misses some. This repertoire shows 200,000 to 250,000 clones, 86% found once; its top ten account for approximately 10%. The sample taken for sequencing was peripheral blood. All receptors derive from a woman aged 45-65 years with COVID-19, enrolled during active disease.

The chain employs TRBV9 and TRBJ2-3; 10 bases are shared with TRBD2. The V gene's germline CDR1 is SGDLS and CDR2 YYNGEE. The CDR3 sequence is 15 residues long. The J segment lost 4 bases and the V segment lost 3 bases, leaving 5 bases of the junction unmatched. CDR3 amino acids: CASSASGGLPDTQYF. The CDR3 DNA sequence: TGTGCCAGCAGCGCTAGCGGGGGCCTCCCAGATACGCAGTATTTT.

This clone was observed a handful of times. The gene calls are TRBV28 and TRBJ1-4, with D unresolved. Trimming cost V 3 bases and J 0 bases, with 8 bases left between them. CDR3 length: 15 amino acids. From germline, CDR1 is MDHEN and CDR2 SYDVKM. In DNA, the CDR3 is TGTGCCAGCAGTTTTTTGTACTCAACTAATGAAAAACTGTTTTTT. Translation: CASSFLYSTNEKLFF. The full variable domain, with the rest looked up from reference TRBV28 and TRBJ1-4, is DVKVTQSSRYLVKRTGEKVFLECVQDMDHENMFWYRQDPGLGLRLIYFSYDVKMKEKGDIPEGYSVSREKKERFSLILESASTNQTSMYLCASSFLYSTNEKLFFGSGTQLSVL.

This clone was counted only a few times. This chain links TRBV5-1 with TRBJ2-7, with 7 bases fitting TRBD1. The CDR3 runs to 13 residues. With V trimmed by 5 bases and J by 2 bases, 4 bases remained unmatched. Germline assignment: CDR1 SGHRS and CDR2 YFSETQ. The CDR3 coding sequence is TGCGCCAGCAGGGGGACAGCCACCTACGAGCAGTACGTC. Translating gives CASRGTATYEQYV.

The V and J genes are TRBV7-2 and TRBJ2-1, with TRBD2 matching over 8 bases. The germline CDR1 and CDR2 sequences are SGHTA and FQGNSA. J lost 5 bases, V lost 3 bases, and 3 bases had no gene match. This CDR3 is 14 amino acids long. In nucleotides, the CDR3 is TGTGCCAGCAGCTTTCGCGGGGGGCACAATGAGCAGTTCTTC. Its translation: CASSFRGGHNEQFF.